This T cell receptor (beta chain) was found in a study of cytomegalovirus exposure and HLA in healthy donors. Study-wide results and caveats: Reportedly, HLA-A and HLA-B alleles of most subjects were accurately predicted from TCR beta. Roughly uniform depth of sequencing across donors was assumed in presence/absence analyses.

This clone occurred once. What it binds is unknown. The PCR contained 60 Vbeta and 13 Jbeta primers. Clones were sequenced by immunoSEQ multiplex PCR, and TCRdb holds only the in-frame ones, with some missing. This sample has 90,000 to 150,000 clones; roughly 70% occur once, and the top ten carry less than 3.5%. Healthy bone marrow donors made up the cohort. Sequences were obtained from PBMCs. The TCR comes from a middle-aged woman in good health and CMV-seropositive.

The CDR3 DNA sequence: TGTGCCAGCAGTTACTCTTTACAGGGGGCTTATGGCTACACCTTC. Protein product: CASSYSLQGAYGYTF. The chain has TRBV6-5 and TRBJ1-2, with 9 positions matching TRBD1. This CDR3 contains 15 residues. Trimming at V came to 0 bases and at J to 5 bases, leaving 4 bases not matched to a gene. Germline V gives CDR1 MNHEY, CDR2 SVGAGI.